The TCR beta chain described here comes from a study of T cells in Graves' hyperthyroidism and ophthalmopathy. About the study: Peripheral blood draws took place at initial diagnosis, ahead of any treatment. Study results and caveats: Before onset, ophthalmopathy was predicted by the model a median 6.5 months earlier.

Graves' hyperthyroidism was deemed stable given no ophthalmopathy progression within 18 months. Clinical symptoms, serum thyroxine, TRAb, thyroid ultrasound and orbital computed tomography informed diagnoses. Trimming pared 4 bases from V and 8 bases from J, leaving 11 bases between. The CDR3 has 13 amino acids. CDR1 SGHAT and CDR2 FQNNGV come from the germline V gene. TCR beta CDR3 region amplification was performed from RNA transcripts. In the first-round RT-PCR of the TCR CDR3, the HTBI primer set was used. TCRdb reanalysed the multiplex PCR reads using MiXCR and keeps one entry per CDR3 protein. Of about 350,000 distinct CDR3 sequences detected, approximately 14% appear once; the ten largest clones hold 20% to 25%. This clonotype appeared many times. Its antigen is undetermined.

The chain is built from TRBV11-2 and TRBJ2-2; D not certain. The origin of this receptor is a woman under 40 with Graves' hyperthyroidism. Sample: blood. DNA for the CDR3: TGTGCCAGCAGCTCTAAATACGGGGGGGAGCTGTTTTTT. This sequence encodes CASSSKYGGELFF.